This T cell receptor beta chain was documented in a study of T cells in Graves' hyperthyroidism and ophthalmopathy. Across the study: Peripheral blood was collected at initial diagnosis, before any treatment.

This clonotype was recorded many times. Its antigen is not known. Germline lookup yields CDR1 LNHNV and CDR2 YYDKDF (reference sequence). V lost 8 bases and J 3 bases, leaving 14 bases between the germline ends. The CDR3 runs 15 residues. Not enrolled were patients with uncontrolled infection, other autoimmune disease, pregnancy or lactation. Study-wide results and limits: Ophthalmopathy was identified by the model a median roughly 6.5 months ahead of onset. Researchers found most expanded thyroid clonotypes above 0.001 in blood as well.

Authors of the study amplified TCR beta CDR3 regions from RNA transcripts. Carried out on the TCR CDR3, a first-round RT-PCR used the HTBI primer set. TCRdb used MiXCR to reprocess the multiplex PCR reads, holding one entry per CDR3 protein. The sample lists around 720,000 distinct CDR3 sequences, roughly a third occurring once. The source is a middle-aged woman with Graves' hyperthyroidism. The sequenced sample consisted of blood. This rearrangement joins TRBV15 to TRBJ1-6, with unresolved D. The CDR3 DNA reads as TGTGCCACCTCACGCCGGACCCACTATAATTCACCCCTCCACTTT. This codes for CATSRRTHYNSPLHF.